This T cell receptor (beta chain) was sequenced during a study of blood T cell repertoires in COVID-19. This clone was seen once. The length of the CDR3 is 15 residues. Germline CDR1 SGDLS, CDR2 YYNGEE. V lost 4 bases and J 0 bases, leaving 12 bases between the germline ends. The data were produced by immunoSEQ multiplex PCR, yet TCRdb's version contains in-frame clones alone and is incomplete. The repertoire holds about 51,000 clones, with approximately 89% as singletons. The chain combines TRBV9 with TRBJ2-3; D unclear. The specimen sequenced was peripheral blood. This receptor was identified in a man aged 50-60 years with acute or convalescent COVID-19. The CDR3 region has the DNA TGTGCCAGCAGCTCCCGCCCCACTAGCACAGATACGCAGTATTTT. Its protein product is CASSSRPTSTDTQYF.